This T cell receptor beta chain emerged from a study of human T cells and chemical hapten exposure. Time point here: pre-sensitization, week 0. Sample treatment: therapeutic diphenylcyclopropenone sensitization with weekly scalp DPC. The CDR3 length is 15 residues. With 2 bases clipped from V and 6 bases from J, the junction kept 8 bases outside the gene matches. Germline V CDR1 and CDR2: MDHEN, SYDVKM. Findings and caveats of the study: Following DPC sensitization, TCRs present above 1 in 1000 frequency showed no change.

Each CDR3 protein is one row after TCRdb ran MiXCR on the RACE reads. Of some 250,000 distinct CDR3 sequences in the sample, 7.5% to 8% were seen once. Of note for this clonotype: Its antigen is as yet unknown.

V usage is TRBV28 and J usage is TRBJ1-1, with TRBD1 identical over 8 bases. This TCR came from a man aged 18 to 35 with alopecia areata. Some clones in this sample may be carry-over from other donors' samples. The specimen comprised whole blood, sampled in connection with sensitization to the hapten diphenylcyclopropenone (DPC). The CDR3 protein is CASSLARTGSAEAFF. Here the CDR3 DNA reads TGTGCCAGCAGTTTAGCGAGGACAGGGAGCGCTGAAGCTTTCTTT.